This is a list of T cell receptor beta chains from one sample in a study of T cell responses to AZD1222 COVID-19 vaccine. Sequencing used immunoSEQ multiplex PCR; TCRdb keeps in-frame clones, though not all of them. In the table there are 200,000 to 300,000 clones, 90% to 95% of which are singletons. Sample: peripheral blood, taken on day 0 of AZD1222 vaccination. The receptors shown here come from an adult in good health. Both conserved end residues are part of each CDR3. Each record gives: D gene, V gene, CDR3 length, J gene, clone size, CDR3 protein, CDR3 DNA. The D gene is left open where the match is weak. Rows give clone size only sometimes, using once, few, many, or a class for an expanded clone.

NA	TRBV5-1	14	TRBJ2-7	once	CASSLGSSSYEQYF	TGCGCCAGCAGCTTAGGCAGTAGCTCCTACGAGCAGTACTTC
TRBD2	TRBV18	15	TRBJ2-1	once	CASSPPSGGTDEQFF	TGTGCCAGCTCACCACCTAGCGGGGGGACCGATGAGCAGTTCTTC
NA	TRBV7-8	14	TRBJ1-2	once	CASSDRPGALGYTF	TGTGCCAGCAGCGACCGTCCGGGGGCTCTTGGCTACACCTTC
NA	TRBV30	11	TRBJ2-1	NA	CAWSVLDEQFF	TGTGCCTGGAGTGTCCTAGATGAGCAGTTCTTC
NA	TRBV5-1	13	TRBJ1-1	NA	CASSSRGNTEAFF	TGCGCCAGCAGCTCCAGGGGGAACACTGAAGCTTTCTTT
NA	TRBV6-1	15	TRBJ1-5	NA	CASSEMGQVNQPQHF	TGTGCCAGCAGTGAAATGGGCCAGGTTAATCAGCCCCAGCATTTT
NA	TRBV13	15	TRBJ2-7	NA	CASSSHGPGPYEQYF	TGTGCCAGCAGCTCCCACGGGCCCGGACCATACGAGCAGTACTTC
NA	TRBV5-1	14	TRBJ1-1	NA	CASSSDRLNTEAFF	TGCGCCAGCAGCTCGGACAGATTGAACACTGAAGCTTTCTTT
NA	TRBV14	16	TRBJ2-7	NA	CASSQDQRTAYYEQYF	TGTGCCAGCAGCCAAGATCAGCGGACAGCCTATTACGAGCAGTACTTC
NA	TRBV7-2	13	TRBJ1-5	once	CASSQGTGQPQHF	TGTGCCAGCAGCCAAGGCACGGGACAGCCCCAGCATTTT
TRBD1	TRBV28	15	TRBJ1-6	NA	CASSFETGYNSPLHF	TGTGCCAGCAGTTTCGAGACAGGGTATAATTCACCCCTCCACTTT
NA	TRBV7-2	15	TRBJ2-1	NA	CASSFDRGALNEQFF	TGTGCCAGCAGCTTCGACCGGGGGGCTTTGAATGAGCAGTTCTTC
NA	TRBV7-8	13	TRBJ1-3	NA	CASQGNSGNTIYF	TGTGCCAGTCAGGGGAACTCTGGAAACACCATATATTTT
TRBD2	TRBV6-5	16	TRBJ2-1	NA	CASSYHTGGPQNEQFF	TGTGCCAGCAGTTACCATACGGGAGGGCCTCAAAATGAGCAGTTCTTC
TRBD2	TRBV7-9	13	TRBJ2-7	NA	CASSPREGREQYF	TGTGCCAGCAGCCCCCGGGAGGGAAGGGAGCAGTACTTC
TRBD1	TRBV19	14	TRBJ1-4	few	CASSPNRGGEKLFF	TGTGCCAGTAGTCCAAACAGGGGAGGAGAAAAACTGTTTTTT
TRBD2	TRBV10-3	14	TRBJ2-2	NA	CAISPGLQTGELFF	TGTGCCATCAGCCCGGGACTACAGACCGGGGAGCTGTTTTTT
NA	TRBV7-8	14	TRBJ1-5	NA	CASSSTGIGQPQHF	TGTGCCAGCAGCTCGACAGGAATAGGTCAGCCCCAGCATTTT
NA	TRBV2	13	TRBJ1-5	NA	CASGPAVGQPQHF	TGTGCCAGCGGCCCGGCCGTGGGTCAGCCCCAGCATTTT
NA	TRBV15	12	TRBJ1-5	NA	CATSRATEAQHF	TGTGCCACCAGCAGAGCTACAGAGGCCCAGCATTTT
NA	TRBV5-1	13	TRBJ1-1	NA	CASSSGRTIEAFF	TGCGCCAGCAGCTCAGGGCGGACCATTGAAGCTTTCTTT
TRBD2	TRBV7-2	13	TRBJ2-1	NA	CASTVAGYNEQFF	TGTGCCAGCACCGTAGCGGGCTACAATGAGCAGTTCTTC
NA	TRBV4-2	16	TRBJ1-5	NA	CASSQDPQGGNQPQHF	TGTGCCAGCAGCCAAGATCCACAGGGTGGCAATCAGCCCCAGCATTTT
NA	TRBV6-5	13	TRBJ1-1	NA	CATSLGGETEAFF	TGTGCCACCAGCCTCGGGGGAGAAACTGAAGCTTTCTTT
TRBD2	TRBV28	14	TRBJ2-5	NA	CASSDTSGGETQYF	TGTGCCAGCAGCGATACTAGCGGCGGGGAGACCCAGTACTTC
TRBD2	TRBV11-3	17	TRBJ2-5	NA	CASSLGATSGSRETQYF	TGTGCCAGCAGCTTAGGGGCGACTAGCGGGAGTCGCGAGACCCAGTACTTC
NA	TRBV19	14	TRBJ1-1	NA	CASSSDRLNTEAFF	TGTGCCAGTAGTAGCGACAGGTTGAACACTGAAGCTTTCTTT
NA	TRBV7-9	14	TRBJ1-3	NA	CASSLFRDGNTIYF	TGTGCCAGCAGCTTATTCCGTGATGGAAACACCATATATTTT
NA	TRBV15	15	TRBJ1-1	NA	CATSRDPMTSTEAFF	TGTGCCACCAGCAGGGACCCTATGACCTCCACTGAAGCTTTCTTT
NA	TRBV5-1	14	TRBJ1-1	NA	CASSLVGMNTEAFF	TGCGCCAGCAGCTTGGTAGGCATGAACACTGAAGCTTTCTTT
TRBD2	TRBV18	16	TRBJ2-7	NA	CASSVRAASGPYEQYF	TGTGCCAGCTCAGTTAGGGCGGCTAGCGGCCCCTACGAGCAGTACTTC
NA	TRBV28	13	TRBJ2-1	NA	CATRDPPFDEQFF	TGTGCCACCCGGGACCCCCCATTCGATGAGCAGTTCTTC
NA	TRBV3-1/TRBV3-2	15	TRBJ2-7	NA	CASSQNYRASYEQYF	TGTGCCAGCAGCCAAAACTACAGGGCTTCCTACGAGCAGTACTTC
TRBD2	TRBV5-1	15	TRBJ2-1	NA	CASSLASGMDGEQFF	TGCGCCAGCAGCTTGGCCAGCGGGATGGACGGTGAGCAGTTCTTC
NA	TRBV15	15	TRBJ2-1	NA	CATSSTGWAYNEQFF	TGTGCCACCAGCAGCACAGGGTGGGCCTACAATGAGCAGTTCTTC
NA	TRBV6-5	14	TRBJ1-2	NA	CASSNPGGNYGYTF	TGTGCCAGCAGTAACCCCGGGGGAAACTATGGCTACACCTTC
NA	TRBV27	13	TRBJ2-7	few	CASSLGATYEQYF	TGTGCCAGCAGTTTAGGCGCTACCTACGAGCAGTACTTC
NA	TRBV7-7	17	TRBJ2-7	NA	CASSSLLRGICSYEQYF	TGTGCCAGCAGCTCCCTCCTTAGGGGGATTTGTTCCTACGAGCAGTACTTC
TRBD1	TRBV5-1	15	TRBJ1-1	NA	CASSLTGQGGVGAFF	TGCGCCAGCAGCCTGACCGGACAGGGCGGGGTGGGAGCTTTCTTT
NA	TRBV2	14	TRBJ2-1	NA	CALRGRGAYNEQFF	TGTGCCCTCCGAGGGAGGGGGGCCTACAATGAGCAGTTCTTC
TRBD1	TRBV29-1	15	TRBJ2-5	NA	CSVGAVRTGQETQYF	TGCAGCGTTGGAGCCGTACGGACAGGCCAAGAGACCCAGTACTTC
NA	TRBV3-1/TRBV3-2	16	TRBJ2-1	NA	CASSHRANHRGNEQFF	TGTGCCAGCAGCCACAGGGCCAATCACCGCGGCAATGAGCAGTTCTTC
NA	TRBV18	14	TRBJ1-3	NA	CASSPQGTGNTIYF	TGTGCCAGCTCACCGCAGGGTACTGGAAACACCATATATTTT
NA	TRBV4-1	14	TRBJ2-7	NA	CASSQTPSSYEQYF	TGCGCCAGCAGCCAAACCCCGAGCTCCTACGAGCAGTACTTC
NA	TRBV7-2	14	TRBJ1-5	NA	CASSLVMNNQPQHF	TGTGCCAGCAGCTTGGTCATGAACAATCAGCCCCAGCATTTT
NA	TRBV21-1	16	TRBJ1-1	NA	CASPDEEADVNTEAFF	TGTGCCAGCCCCGACGAGGAAGCGGACGTGAACACTGAAGCTTTCTTT
NA	TRBV28	14	TRBJ1-2	NA	CASSLYPDTYGYTF	TGTGCCAGCAGTTTATACCCGGATACCTATGGCTACACCTTC
NA	TRBV28	11	TRBJ1-4	NA	CASTRNEKLFF	TGTGCCAGCACGAGGAATGAAAAACTGTTTTTT
NA	TRBV9	14	TRBJ1-3	NA	CASSVSGVGNTIYF	TGTGCCAGCAGCGTATCAGGGGTGGGAAACACCATATATTTT
NA	TRBV12-5	13	TRBJ2-2	once	CASGPDGTGELFF	TGTGCTAGTGGCCCGGACGGGACCGGGGAGCTGTTTTTT
NA	TRBV3-1/TRBV3-2	15	TRBJ1-1	NA	CASSQQGRKNTEAFF	TGTGCCAGCAGCCAACAGGGACGAAAGAACACTGAAGCTTTCTTT
TRBD2	TRBV2	13	TRBJ2-5	NA	CASKGGGQETQYF	TGTGCCAGCAAGGGCGGGGGGCAAGAGACCCAGTACTTC
TRBD2	TRBV29-1	15	TRBJ2-1	NA	CSVGVAGDLIGEQFF	TGCAGCGTTGGGGTAGCGGGAGACCTCATCGGCGAGCAGTTCTTC
NA	TRBV19	13	TRBJ2-2	NA	CASSMGVPGELFF	TGTGCCAGTAGTATGGGGGTTCCGGGGGAGCTGTTTTTT
TRBD2	TRBV9	14	TRBJ2-2	NA	CASSPRTSGGELFF	TGTGCCAGCAGCCCCCGGACTAGCGGCGGGGAGCTGTTTTTT
NA	TRBV3-1/TRBV3-2	13	TRBJ1-4	once	CASSHRGSEKLFF	TGTGCCAGCAGCCACCGAGGAAGCGAAAAACTGTTTTTT
NA	TRBV6-5	13	TRBJ2-3	NA	CASGGLDTDTQYF	TGTGCCAGCGGGGGACTTGACACAGATACGCAGTATTTT